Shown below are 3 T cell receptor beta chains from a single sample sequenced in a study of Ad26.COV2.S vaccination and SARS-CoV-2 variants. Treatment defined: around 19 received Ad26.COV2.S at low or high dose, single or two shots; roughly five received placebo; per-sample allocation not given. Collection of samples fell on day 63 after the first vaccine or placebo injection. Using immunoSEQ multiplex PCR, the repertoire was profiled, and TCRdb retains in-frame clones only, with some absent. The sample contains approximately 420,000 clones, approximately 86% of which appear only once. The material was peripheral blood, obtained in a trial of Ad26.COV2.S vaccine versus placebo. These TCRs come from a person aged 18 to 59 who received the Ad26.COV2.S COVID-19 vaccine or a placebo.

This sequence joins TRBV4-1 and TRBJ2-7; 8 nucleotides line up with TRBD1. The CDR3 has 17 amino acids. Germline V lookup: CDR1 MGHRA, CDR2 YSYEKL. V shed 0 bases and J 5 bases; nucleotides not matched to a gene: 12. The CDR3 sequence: CASSQDRSQGASNEQYF. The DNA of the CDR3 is TGCGCCAGCAGCCAAGATCGGTCCCAGGGGGCATCCAACGAGCAGTACTTC.

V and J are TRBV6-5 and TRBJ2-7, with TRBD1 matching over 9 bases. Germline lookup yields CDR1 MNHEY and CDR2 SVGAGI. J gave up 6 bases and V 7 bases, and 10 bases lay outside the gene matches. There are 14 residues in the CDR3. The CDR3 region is CASTPGQGDSEQYF. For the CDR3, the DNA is TGTGCCAGCACCCCGGGACAGGGCGACAGCGAGCAGTACTTC.

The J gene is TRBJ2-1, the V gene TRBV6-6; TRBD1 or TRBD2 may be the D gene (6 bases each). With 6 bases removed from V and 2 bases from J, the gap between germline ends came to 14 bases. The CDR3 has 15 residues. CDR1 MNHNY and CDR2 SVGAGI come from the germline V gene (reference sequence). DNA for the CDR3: TGTGCCAGCAGAAATATCCGGGGGCCCTACAATGAGCAGTTCTTC. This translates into CASRNIRGPYNEQFF.